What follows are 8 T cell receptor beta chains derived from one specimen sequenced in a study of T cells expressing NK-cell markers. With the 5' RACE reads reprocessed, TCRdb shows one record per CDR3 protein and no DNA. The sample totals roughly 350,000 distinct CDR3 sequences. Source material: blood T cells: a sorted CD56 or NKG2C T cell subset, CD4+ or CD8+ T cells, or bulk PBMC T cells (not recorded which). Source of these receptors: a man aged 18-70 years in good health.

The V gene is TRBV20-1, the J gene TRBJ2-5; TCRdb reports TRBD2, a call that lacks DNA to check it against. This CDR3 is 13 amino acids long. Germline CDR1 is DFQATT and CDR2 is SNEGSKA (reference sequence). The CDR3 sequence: CSAGATSGTTQYF.

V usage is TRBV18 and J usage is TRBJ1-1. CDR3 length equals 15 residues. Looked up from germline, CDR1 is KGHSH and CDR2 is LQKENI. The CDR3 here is CASSPRQTLNTEAFF.

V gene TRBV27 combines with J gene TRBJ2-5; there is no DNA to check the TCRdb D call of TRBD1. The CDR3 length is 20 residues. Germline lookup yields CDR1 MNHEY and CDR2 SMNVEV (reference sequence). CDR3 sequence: CASSLSGSPLAGVFAETQYF.

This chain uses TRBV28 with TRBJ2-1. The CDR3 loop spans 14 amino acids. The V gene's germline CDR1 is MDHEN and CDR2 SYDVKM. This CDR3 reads CASSNWSSYNEQFF.

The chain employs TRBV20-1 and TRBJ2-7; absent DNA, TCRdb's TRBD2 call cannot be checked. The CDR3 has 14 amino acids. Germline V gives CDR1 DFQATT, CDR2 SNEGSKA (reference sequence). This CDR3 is CSASGGGENYEQYF.

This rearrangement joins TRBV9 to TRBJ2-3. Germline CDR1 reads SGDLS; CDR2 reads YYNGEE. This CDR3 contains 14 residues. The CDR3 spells CASSAAVLTDTQYF.

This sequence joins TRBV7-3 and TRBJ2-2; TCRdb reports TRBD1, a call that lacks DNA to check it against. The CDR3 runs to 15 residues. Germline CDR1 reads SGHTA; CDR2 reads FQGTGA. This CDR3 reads CASSFQGPGTGELFF.

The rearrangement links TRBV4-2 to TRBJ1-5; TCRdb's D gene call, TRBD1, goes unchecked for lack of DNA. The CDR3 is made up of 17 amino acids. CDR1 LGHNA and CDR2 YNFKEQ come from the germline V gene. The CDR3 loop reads CASSQEGGTYSNQPQHF.